This entry describes one TCR beta chain. Its specificity is not known. This specimen comes from a study of T cell responses to AZD1222 COVID-19 vaccine. Study-level results: Donors were chiefly white British, with a greater number of females, and clonal diversity was perhaps underestimated. Only a handful of AZD1222 recipients tested seropositive at baseline. Two AZD1222 doses significantly raised spike-specific TCR breadth and depth over controls.

Assay: immunoSEQ multiplex PCR; the TCRdb copy retains only in-frame clones and omits some. The table has 90,000 to 120,000 clones, over 80% seen once. The CDR3 runs 14 residues. V lost 1 base and J lost 11, with 16 bases in between. Germline V gene lookup returns CDR1 SEHNR and CDR2 FQNEAQ (reference sequence). This receptor was identified in an adult who received the AZD1222 COVID-19 vaccine. The chain carries TRBV7-9 and TRBJ2-3, with D possibly being TRBD1 (5 bases). The sequencing used peripheral blood, collected 28 days after the second AZD1222 dose. The CDR3 DNA reads TGTGCCAGCAGCTTAGGGGCGTGGGGCGATGTGCAGTATTTT. Its protein product is CASSLGAWGDVQYF.